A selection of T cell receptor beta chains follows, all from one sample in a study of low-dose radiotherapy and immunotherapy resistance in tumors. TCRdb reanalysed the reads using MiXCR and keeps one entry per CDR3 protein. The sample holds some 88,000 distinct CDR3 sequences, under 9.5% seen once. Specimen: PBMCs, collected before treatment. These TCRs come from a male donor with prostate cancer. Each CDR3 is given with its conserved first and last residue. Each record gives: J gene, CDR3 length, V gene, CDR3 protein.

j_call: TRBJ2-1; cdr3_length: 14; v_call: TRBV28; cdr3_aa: CASLAGSSYNEQFF
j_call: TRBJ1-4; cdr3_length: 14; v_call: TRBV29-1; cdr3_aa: CSVSRGTTNEKLFF
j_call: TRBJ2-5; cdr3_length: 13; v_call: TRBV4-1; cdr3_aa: CASSQGSARPQYF
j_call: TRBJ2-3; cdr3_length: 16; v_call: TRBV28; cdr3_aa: CASSYRLAGGTDTQYF
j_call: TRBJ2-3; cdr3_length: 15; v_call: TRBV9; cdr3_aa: CASSVGTGYTDTQYF
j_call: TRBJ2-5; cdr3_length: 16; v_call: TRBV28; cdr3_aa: CASSLLLAGQEETQYF
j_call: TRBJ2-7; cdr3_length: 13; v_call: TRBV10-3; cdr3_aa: CAINWAGSHEQYF
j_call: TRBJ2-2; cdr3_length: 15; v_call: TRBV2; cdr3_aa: CASKAQSSNTGELFF
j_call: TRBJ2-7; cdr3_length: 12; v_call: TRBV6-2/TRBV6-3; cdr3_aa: CASRYQNYEQYF
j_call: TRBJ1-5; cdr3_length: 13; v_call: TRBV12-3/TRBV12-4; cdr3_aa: CASTQRENQPQHF
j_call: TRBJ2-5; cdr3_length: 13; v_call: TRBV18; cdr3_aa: CASSWTGGETQYF
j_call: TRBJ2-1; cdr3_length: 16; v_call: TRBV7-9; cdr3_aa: CASSRGLARTLDEQFF
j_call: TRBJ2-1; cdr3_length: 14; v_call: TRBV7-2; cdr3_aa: CASSSGLAGEAQFF
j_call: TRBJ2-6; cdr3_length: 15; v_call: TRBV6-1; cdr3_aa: CASSEYRSGANVLTF
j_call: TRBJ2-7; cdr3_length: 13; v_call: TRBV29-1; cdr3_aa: CSVDGADGYEQYF
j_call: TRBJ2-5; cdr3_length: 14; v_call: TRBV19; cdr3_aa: CASTPTGSQETQYF
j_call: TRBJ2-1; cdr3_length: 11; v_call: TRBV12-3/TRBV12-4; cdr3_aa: CASSPLDEQFF
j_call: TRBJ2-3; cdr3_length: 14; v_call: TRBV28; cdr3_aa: CASRGAGVYDTQYF
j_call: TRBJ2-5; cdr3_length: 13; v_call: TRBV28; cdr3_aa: CASSRQGLKTQYF
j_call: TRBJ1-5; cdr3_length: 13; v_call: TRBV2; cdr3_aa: CASMRDSNQPQHF
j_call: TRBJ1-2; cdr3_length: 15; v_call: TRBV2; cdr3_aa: CASRYTTGTMDGYTF
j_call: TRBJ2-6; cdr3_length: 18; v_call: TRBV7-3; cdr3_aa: CASSLPGTGGVGANVLTF
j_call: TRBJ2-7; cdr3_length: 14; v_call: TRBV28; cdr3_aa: CASCPGGEFYEQYF
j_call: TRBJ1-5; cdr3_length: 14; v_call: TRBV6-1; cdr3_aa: CASSELGRRQPQHF
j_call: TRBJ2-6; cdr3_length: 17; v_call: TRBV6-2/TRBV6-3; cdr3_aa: CASSYGQGTSGANVLTF
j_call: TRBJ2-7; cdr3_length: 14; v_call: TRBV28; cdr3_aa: CASRAGGTILEQYF
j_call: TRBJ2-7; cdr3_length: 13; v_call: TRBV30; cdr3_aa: CAWGGVGRGEQYF
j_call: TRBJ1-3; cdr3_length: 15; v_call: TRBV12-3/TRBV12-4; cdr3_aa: CASSFGAFSGNTIYF
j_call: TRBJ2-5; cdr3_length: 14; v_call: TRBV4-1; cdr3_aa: CASSFNDRAETQYF
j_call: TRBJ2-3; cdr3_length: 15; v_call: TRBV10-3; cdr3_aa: CAISAASGGTDTQYF
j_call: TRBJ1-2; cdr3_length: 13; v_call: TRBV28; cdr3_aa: CASSFRQNYGYTF
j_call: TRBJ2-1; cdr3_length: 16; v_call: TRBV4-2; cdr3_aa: CASSQLLAGKNNEQFF
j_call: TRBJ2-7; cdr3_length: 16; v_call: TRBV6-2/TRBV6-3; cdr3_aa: CASSYPRAGVSWEQYF
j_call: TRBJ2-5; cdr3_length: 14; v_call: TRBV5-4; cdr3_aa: CASSSQGPQETQYF
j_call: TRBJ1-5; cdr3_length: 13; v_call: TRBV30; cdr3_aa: CAWSVQGNQPQHF
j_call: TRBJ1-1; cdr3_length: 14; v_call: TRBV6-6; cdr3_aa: CASSYSGGNTEAFF
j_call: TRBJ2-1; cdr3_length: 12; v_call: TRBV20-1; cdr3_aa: CSAFSGRGEQFF
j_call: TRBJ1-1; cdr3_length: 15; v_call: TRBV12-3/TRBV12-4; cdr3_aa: CASSLVLNLNTEAFF
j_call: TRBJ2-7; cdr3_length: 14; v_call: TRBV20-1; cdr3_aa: CSGSRGVVPYEQYF
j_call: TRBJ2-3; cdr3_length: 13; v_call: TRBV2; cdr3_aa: CASSGTGVDTQYF
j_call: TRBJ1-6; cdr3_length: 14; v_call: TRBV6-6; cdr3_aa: CASRRGGNNSPLHF
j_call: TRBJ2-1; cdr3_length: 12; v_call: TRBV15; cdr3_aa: CATSRDRYEQFF
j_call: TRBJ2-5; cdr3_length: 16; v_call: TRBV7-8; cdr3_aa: CASSLSEGRGKETQYF
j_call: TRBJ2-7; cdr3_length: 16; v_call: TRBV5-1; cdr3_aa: CASSLAPSGTSTEQYF
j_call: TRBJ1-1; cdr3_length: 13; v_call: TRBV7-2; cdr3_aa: CASSSSPNTEAFF
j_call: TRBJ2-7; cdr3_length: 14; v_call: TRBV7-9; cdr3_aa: CASSLGFGGYEQYF
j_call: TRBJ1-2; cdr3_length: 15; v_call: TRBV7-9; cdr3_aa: CASRPTDGGIGGYTF
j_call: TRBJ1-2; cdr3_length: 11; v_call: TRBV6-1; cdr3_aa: CAITGDYGYTF
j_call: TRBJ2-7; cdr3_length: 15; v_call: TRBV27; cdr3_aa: CASSLGTGGPHEQYF
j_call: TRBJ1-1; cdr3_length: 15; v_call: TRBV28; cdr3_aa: CASRPQGRLNTEAFF
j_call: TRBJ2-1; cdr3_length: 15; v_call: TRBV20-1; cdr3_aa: CSASFFDVRANEQFF
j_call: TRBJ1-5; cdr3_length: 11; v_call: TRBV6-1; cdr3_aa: CASGVSQPQHF
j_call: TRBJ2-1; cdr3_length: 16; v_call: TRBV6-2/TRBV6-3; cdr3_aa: CASSWGQAGGRNEQFF
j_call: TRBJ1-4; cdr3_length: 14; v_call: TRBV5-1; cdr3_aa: CASSFGNDNEKLFF
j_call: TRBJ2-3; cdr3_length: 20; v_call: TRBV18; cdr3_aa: CASSPLRRAGDRVGTDTQYF
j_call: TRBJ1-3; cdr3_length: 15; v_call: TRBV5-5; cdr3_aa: CASSLGESSGNTIYF
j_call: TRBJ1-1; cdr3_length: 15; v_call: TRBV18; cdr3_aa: CASSPGTGMGTEAFF
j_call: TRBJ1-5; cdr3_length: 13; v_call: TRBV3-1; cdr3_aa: CASSQPGAQPQHF
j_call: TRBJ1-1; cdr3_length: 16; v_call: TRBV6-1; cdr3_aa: CASGSGQGAIWTEAFF
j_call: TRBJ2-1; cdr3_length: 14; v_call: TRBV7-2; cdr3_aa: CASSPGQGRNEQFF